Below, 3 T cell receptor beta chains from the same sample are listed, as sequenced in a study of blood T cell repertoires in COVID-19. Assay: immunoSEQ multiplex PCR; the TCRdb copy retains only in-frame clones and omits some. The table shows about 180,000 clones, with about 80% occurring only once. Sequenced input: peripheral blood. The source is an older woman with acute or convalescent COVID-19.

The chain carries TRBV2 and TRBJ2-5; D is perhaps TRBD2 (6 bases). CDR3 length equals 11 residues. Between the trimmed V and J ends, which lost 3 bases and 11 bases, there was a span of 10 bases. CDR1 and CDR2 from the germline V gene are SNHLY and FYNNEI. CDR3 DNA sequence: TGTGCCAGCAGTGATATGGCGGGACAGTACTTC. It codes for CASSDMAGQYF.

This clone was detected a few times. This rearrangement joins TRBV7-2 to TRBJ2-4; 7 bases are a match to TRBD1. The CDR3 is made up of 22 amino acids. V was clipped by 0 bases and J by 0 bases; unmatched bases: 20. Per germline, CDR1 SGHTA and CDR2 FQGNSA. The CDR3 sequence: CASSLAYPGGRTKVLAKNIQYF. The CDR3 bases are TGTGCCAGCAGCTTAGCGTATCCAGGGGGAAGAACTAAGGTACTAGCCAAAAACATTCAGTACTTC.

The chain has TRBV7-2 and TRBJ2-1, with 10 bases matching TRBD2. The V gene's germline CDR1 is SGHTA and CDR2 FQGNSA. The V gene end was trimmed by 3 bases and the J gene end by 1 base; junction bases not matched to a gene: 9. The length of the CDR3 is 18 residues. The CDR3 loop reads CASSFPAAGGWSYNEQFF. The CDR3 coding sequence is TGTGCCAGCAGCTTTCCGGCAGCGGGAGGGTGGTCCTACAATGAGCAGTTCTTC. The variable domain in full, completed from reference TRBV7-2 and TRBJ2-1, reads GAGVSQSPSNKVTEKGKDVELRCDPISGHTALYWYRQSLGQGLEFLIYFQGNSAPDKSGLPSDRFSAERTGGSVSTLTIQRTQQEDSAVYLCASSFPAAGGWSYNEQFFGPGTRLTVL.